Detailed here is one T cell receptor beta chain. The CDR3 runs 14 residues. V dropped 3 bases and J dropped 7; count of bases not matched to a gene: 5. Germline assignment: CDR1 KGHSH and CDR2 LQKENI. This record belongs to a study of control samples from healthy donors and cancer patients. Produced via immunoSEQ multiplex PCR; TCRdb's table is partial and in-frame only. Here the sample spans 25,000 to 35,000 clones, around 80% being singletons. The sequenced sample was PBMCs. The chain uses TRBV18 and TRBJ2-5; 10 bases agree with TRBD1. This sequence originates from a man between 60 and 70 years old with head and neck cancer. This CDR3 is CASSPSGQGGTQYF. The DNA for the CDR3 is TGTGCCAGCTCACCGTCAGGACAGGGGGGGACCCAGTACTTC.